These 22 T cell receptor beta chains originate from one sample sequenced in a study of technical replicates of blood from a few donors. Sequencing was performed with immunoSEQ multiplex PCR; in TCRdb, only in-frame clones are kept and a portion is missing. In the table there are under 90,000 clones, about 98% of which are singletons. Material: T cells isolated from PBMCs. These receptors were obtained from a human donor in good health.

For this clone: Other DNA variants within this sample encode the same CDR3. This chain uses TRBV5-1 with TRBJ2-1; TRBD2 aligns across 7 bases. Unmatched junction bases numbered 0, after V lost 0 bases and J lost 3 bases. CDR1 SGHRS and CDR2 YFSETQ come from the germline V gene. This CDR3 has 14 residues. CDR3 loop: CASSLGTSYNEQFF. In DNA form, the CDR3 reads TGCGCCAGCAGCTTGGGGACTAGCTACAATGAGCAGTTCTTC.

The chain couples TRBV18 to TRBJ1-1; D gene ambiguous. The germline V gene has CDR1 KGHSH and CDR2 LQKENI. The V end lost 5 bases, the J end lost 1 base, and 5 bases lay between the germline ends. The CDR3 has 12 amino acids. CDR3 nucleotide sequence: TGTGCCAGCTCAGGCAGGAACACTGAAGCTTTCTTT. Its translation: CASSGRNTEAFF.

V is TRBV5-1 and J is TRBJ1-1; D gene uncertain. The V end lost 3 bases, the J end lost 7 bases, and 7 bases lay between the germline ends. Germline V CDR1 and CDR2: SGHRS, YFSETQ. The CDR3 runs 11 residues. The CDR3 region has the DNA TGCGCCAGCAGCTCTACAGATGAAGCTTTCTTT. Residues: CASSSTDEAFF.

V and J are TRBV4-2 and TRBJ2-7; TRBD2 matches 7 bases. Germline V gene sequence: CDR1 LGHNA, CDR2 YNFKEQ. V trimming: 0 bases; J trimming: 1 base; junction bases outside the gene matches: 6. This CDR3 spans 16 amino acids. CDR3 coding DNA: TGTGCCAGCAGCCAAGAGGCCCAGCGGGGTTCCTACGAGCAGTACTTC. Its translation is CASSQEAQRGSYEQYF.

The chain links TRBV28 to TRBJ2-5; D is possibly TRBD1 (5 bases). The CDR3 extends over 12 amino acids. CDR1 and CDR2 (germline): MDHEN, SYDVKM. Trimming removed 2 bases at V and 5 bases at J, with 6 bases between. This CDR3 is CASSLRQETQYF. The CDR3 nucleotides are TGTGCCAGCAGTTTAAGACAGGAGACCCAGTACTTC.

The chain has TRBV4-1 and TRBJ1-4; TRBD1 agrees at 9 bases. CDR3 size: 16 residues. The V gene's germline CDR1 is MGHRA and CDR2 YSYEKL. V shed 0 bases, J shed 10 bases, and the junction held 9 bases outside the gene matches. Here the CDR3 DNA reads TGCGCCAGCAGCCAAGAACAGGGGGCGCGAGTCGGAAAACTGTTTTTT. Its protein is CASSQEQGARVGKLFF.

The chain joins TRBV5-1 to TRBJ2-7; TRBD1 agrees at 9 bases. This CDR3 is built from 16 residues. Germline CDR1 SGHRS, CDR2 YFSETQ. V was clipped by 0 bases and J by 8 bases; unmatched bases: 12. DNA for the CDR3: TGCGCCAGCAGCTTGGGACAGGGGGTGTACCTATTCAAGCAGTACTTC. Residues: CASSLGQGVYLFKQYF. Drawing the rest from reference TRBV5-1 and TRBJ2-7, the complete variable domain is KAGVTQTPRYLIKTRGQQVTLSCSPISGHRSVSWYQQTPGQGLQFLFEYFSETQRNKGNFPGRFSGRQFSNSRSEMNVSTLELGDSALYLCASSLGQGVYLFKQYFGPGTRLTVT.

This clone was detected once. The rearrangement links TRBV10-3 to TRBJ2-2, with a tentative D call TRBD2 (5 bases). There are 13 residues in the CDR3. Trimming left V 6 bases short and J 6 bases short, with 11 bases between. CDR1 is ENHRY, CDR2 SYGVKD, per germline. The CDR3 DNA sequence: TGTGCCATCAGAGACTACCAGGCCGGGGAGCTGTTTTTT. Translation: CAIRDYQAGELFF.

J is TRBJ2-3 and V is TRBV2; 8 bases are shared with TRBD1. CDR1 SNHLY and CDR2 FYNNEI come from the germline V gene. Trimming cost V 6 bases and J 2 bases; bases outside gene matches: 10. The CDR3 has 16 amino acids. Here the CDR3 DNA reads TGTGCCAGCAGCGCTCAAGGACAGGGCGTCACAGATACGCAGTATTTT. Translation: CASSAQGQGVTDTQYF.

V and J are TRBV5-6 and TRBJ2-7; TRBD2 matches at 7 bases. Germline CDR1 and CDR2: SGHDT and YYEEEE. The V segment lost 4 bases and the J segment 3 bases; nucleotides outside the gene matches: 7. The CDR3 totals 14 residues. CDR3 DNA sequence: TGTGCCAGCAGCCCTGGGGGGGTACGCTACGAGCAGTACTTC. It yields the protein CASSPGGVRYEQYF.

This sequence joins TRBV7-3 and TRBJ2-1; D unresolved. This CDR3 contains 13 residues. V was cut by 4 bases and J by 9 bases, with 13 bases left in between. Germline values: CDR1 SGHTA, CDR2 FQGTGA. CDR3 DNA sequence: TGTGCCAGCAGCTCCTCCGATTACTCTGAGCAGTTCTTC. Protein sequence: CASSSSDYSEQFF.

This chain joins TRBV5-4 and TRBJ2-1; D perhaps matches TRBD1 (5 bases). Germline assignment: CDR1 SGHNT and CDR2 YYREEE (reference sequence). The CDR3 consists of 16 residues. Trimming cost V 3 bases and J 9 bases, with 22 bases left between them. CDR3 DNA sequence: TGTGCCAGCAGCTCCAAGGGCAGGGCGGCTCTAGGTGAGCAGTTCTTC. Protein sequence: CASSSKGRAALGEQFF. The full variable domain, with the rest looked up from reference TRBV5-4 and TRBJ2-1, is ETGVTQSPTHLIKTRGQQVTLRCSSQSGHNTVSWYQQALGQGPQFIFQYYREEENGRGNFPPRFSGLQFPNYSSELNVNALELDDSALYLCASSSKGRAALGEQFFGPGTRLTVL.

The chain combines TRBV11-2 with TRBJ2-7; 9 positions match TRBD1. CDR3 length: 16 residues. After removal of 5 bases from V and 3 bases from J, the junction contained 11 bases not matched to a gene. Germline V CDR1 and CDR2: SGHAT, FQNNGV. The CDR3 nucleotides read TGTGCCAGCAGCCTAACCCCTAGGGACAGGGTCTACGAGCAGTACTTC. Encoded protein: CASSLTPRDRVYEQYF.

This clone was seen once. The rearrangement joins TRBV18 to TRBJ2-7; D may be TRBD1 (6 bases). Germline V lookup: CDR1 KGHSH, CDR2 LQKENI. The length of the CDR3 is 15 residues. The V end was cut by 2 bases, the J end by 0 bases, with 11 bases between. The CDR3 region has the DNA TGTGCCAGCTCACCAGGAACAGGGAGCTCCTACGAGCAGTACTTC. It yields the protein CASSPGTGSSYEQYF.

This sequence joins TRBV9 and TRBJ2-7; 12 bases are shared with TRBD2. The V gene's germline CDR1 is SGDLS and CDR2 YYNGEE. Trimming cost V 4 bases and J 4 bases; bases outside gene matches: 6. The CDR3 covers 15 residues. The CDR3 here is CASSLTSGGLYEQYF. CDR3 sequence (DNA): TGTGCCAGCAGCCTAACTAGCGGGGGGCTGTACGAGCAGTACTTC.

The chain recombines TRBV5-8 with TRBJ2-4, with 7 bases aligning to TRBD1. The CDR3 has 15 amino acids. V was clipped by 2 bases and J by 0 bases; unmatched bases: 2. Germline V gene data show CDR1 as SGHTS and CDR2 as YDEGEE. CDR3 protein: CASSFHRGAKNIQYF. DNA of the CDR3: TGTGCCAGCAGCTTCCACAGGGGAGCCAAAAACATTCAGTACTTC.

Comments on this clone: The junction shows a germline mismatch at one end, possibly a read error. Additional DNA sequences in this sample encode the identical CDR3. The chain joins TRBV7-6 to TRBJ1-1; TRBD1 might be the D (6 bases). CDR1 is SGHVS, CDR2 FNYEAQ, per germline. This CDR3 has 14 amino acids. The CDR3 DNA reads as TGTGCCAGCAGCTTAGCAGGGGGAGGGACTGAGGCTTTCTTT. Translation gives CASSLAGGGTEAFF.

V gene TRBV21-1 combines with J gene TRBJ2-5; the DNA was not compared with TRBD1, the D call given in the table. TRBV21-1 is described as a pseudogene. This CDR3 spans 16 amino acids. In DNA form, the CDR3 reads TGTGCCAGCAGCAAAGATCGGGACAGGGACCAAGAGACCCAGTACTTC. It specifies CASSKDRDRDQETQYF.

The chain joins TRBV19 to TRBJ1-4, with 10 bases identical to TRBD1. The germline gives CDR1 LNHDA, CDR2 SQIVND (reference sequence). Losses at the gene ends were 6 bases for V and 4 bases for J; bases not matched to a gene: 5. CDR3 length: 15 amino acids. CDR3 sequence reads: CASRLGQGGNEKLFF. Written as DNA, the CDR3 is TGTGCCAGTAGGCTCGGACAGGGGGGTAATGAAAAACTGTTTTTT.

The chain is built from TRBV5-8 and TRBJ1-5; tentatively, D is TRBD1 (6 bases). CDR3 size: 14 residues. V lost 2 bases and J lost 6, with 12 bases in between. The germline gives CDR1 SGHTS, CDR2 YDEGEE. The CDR3 nucleotides are TGTGCCAGCAGCTTAGGACAGCAGGGTCAGCCCCAGCATTTT. Protein product: CASSLGQQGQPQHF.

The table lists this clone with a count of one. The chain uses TRBV5-6 and TRBJ2-7; 7 positions match TRBD2. The CDR3 consists of 14 residues. With V trimmed by 4 bases and J by 3 bases, 7 bases remained unmatched. Germline assignment: CDR1 SGHDT and CDR2 YYEEEE. The CDR3 is CASSTLTSVYEQYF. CDR3 DNA: TGTGCCAGCAGCACCTTAACTAGCGTCTACGAGCAGTACTTC. Complete variable domain (other parts from reference TRBV5-6 and TRBJ2-7): DAGVTQSPTHLIKTRGQQVTLRCSPKSGHDTVSWYQQALGQGPQFIFQYYEEEERQRGNFPDRFSGHQFPNYSSELNVNALLLGDSALYLCASSTLTSVYEQYFGPGTRLTVT.

The rearrangement links TRBV19 to TRBJ2-7; 10 nucleotides line up with TRBD1. The CDR3 has 18 residues. Per the germline V gene, CDR1 is LNHDA and CDR2 is SQIVND (reference sequence). J lost 1 base, V lost 0 bases, and 9 bases had no gene match. CDR3 sequence reads: CASSIDGTGVRKSYEQYF. In DNA, the CDR3 is TGTGCCAGTAGTATAGACGGGACAGGGGTTAGAAAATCCTACGAGCAGTACTTC.